This is a list of T cell receptor beta chains from one sample in a study of T cell changes during pregnancy in multiple sclerosis. Profiling relied on immunoSEQ multiplex PCR, and the TCRdb table lists in-frame clones only, not all of them. The sample includes about 36,000 clones, roughly 89% of them seen just once. This specimen was CD4+ T cells from peripheral blood mononuclear cells, taken after pregnancy. These receptors were obtained from a female donor in good health, enrolled as a control in a pregnancy study. Each CDR3 is given with its conserved first and last residue. A D gene is named only where the DNA matches it firmly.

CDR3,DNA,J,length,V,D
CASSFKLAGGPLGGADTQYF,TGTGCCAGCAGCTTCAAACTAGCGGGAGGGCCCCTTGGAGGTGCAGATACGCAGTATTTT,TRBJ2-3,20,TRBV5-4,TRBD2
CASSQEAYDRLPGNTIYF,TGCGCCAGCAGCCAAGAGGCCTACGACAGGTTACCTGGAAACACCATATATTTT,TRBJ1-3,18,TRBV4-1,.
CASSRQGRYEQYF,TGTGCCAGCAGCCGACAGGGGCGCTACGAGCAGTACTTC,TRBJ2-7,13,TRBV7-6,TRBD1
CASRVTAQNTGELFF,TGCGCCAGCAGAGTGACTGCCCAGAACACCGGGGAGCTGTTTTTT,TRBJ2-2,15,TRBV5-1,.
CASSQDLASSYEQYF,TGTGCCAGCAGCCAAGATCTAGCGAGCTCCTACGAGCAGTACTTC,TRBJ2-7,15,TRBV4-2,.
CASTGKDLAYNEQFF,TGCGCCAGCACAGGAAAGGACTTAGCCTACAATGAGCAGTTCTTC,TRBJ2-1,15,TRBV5-1,.
CASSEQGFTEAFF,TGTGCCAGCAGTGAACAGGGGTTCACTGAAGCTTTCTTT,TRBJ1-1,13,TRBV6-1,.
CASSIGQDRLQYF,TGTGCCAGCTCAATTGGACAGGACCGACTCCAGTACTTC,TRBJ2-7,13,TRBV18,TRBD1
CASSLGQRKAPVAKNIQYF,TGTGCCAGCAGTTTAGGACAGAGGAAGGCTCCTGTAGCCAAAAACATTCAGTACTTC,TRBJ2-4,19,TRBV28,.
CASSLDGRRETQYF,TGTGCTAGCAGCTTAGACGGGAGGCGAGAGACCCAGTACTTC,TRBJ2-5,14,TRBV7-7,TRBD2
CASSQGQGGNQPQHF,TGCGCCAGCAGCCAGGGGCAGGGTGGGAATCAGCCCCAGCATTTT,TRBJ1-5,15,TRBV4-3,.
CASNPTGGADYGYTF,TGCGCCAGCAATCCTACAGGGGGCGCCGACTATGGCTACACCTTC,TRBJ1-2,15,TRBV10-1,TRBD1
CASSSFSTGYNEQFF,TGTGCCAGCAGCTCCTTCTCAACAGGGTACAATGAGCAGTTCTTC,TRBJ2-1,15,TRBV7-2,.
CASSSQVQETQYF,TGTGCCAGCAGCTCACAGGTACAAGAGACCCAGTACTTC,TRBJ2-5,13,TRBV21-1,.
CASSPQGNEQFF,TGTGCCAGCTCACCGCAGGGGAATGAGCAGTTCTTC,TRBJ2-1,12,TRBV18,.
CASSRVAGRSTDTQYF,TGTGCCAGCAGCAGGGTCGCGGGACGGAGCACAGATACGCAGTATTTT,TRBJ2-3,16,TRBV25-1,.
CASRQGRYGYTF,TGTGCCAGCAGACAGGGAAGATATGGCTACACCTTC,TRBJ1-2,12,TRBV6-1,.